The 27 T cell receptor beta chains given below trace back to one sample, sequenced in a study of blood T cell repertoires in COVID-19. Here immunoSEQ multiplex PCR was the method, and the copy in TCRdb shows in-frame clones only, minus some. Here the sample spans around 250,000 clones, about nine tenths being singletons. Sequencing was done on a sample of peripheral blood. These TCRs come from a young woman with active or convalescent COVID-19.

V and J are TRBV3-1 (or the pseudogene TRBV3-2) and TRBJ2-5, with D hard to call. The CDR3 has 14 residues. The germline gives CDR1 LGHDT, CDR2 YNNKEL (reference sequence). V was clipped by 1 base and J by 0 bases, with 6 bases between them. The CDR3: CASSQARDQETQYF. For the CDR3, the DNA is TGTGCCAGCAGCCAAGCCCGGGACCAAGAGACCCAGTACTTC.

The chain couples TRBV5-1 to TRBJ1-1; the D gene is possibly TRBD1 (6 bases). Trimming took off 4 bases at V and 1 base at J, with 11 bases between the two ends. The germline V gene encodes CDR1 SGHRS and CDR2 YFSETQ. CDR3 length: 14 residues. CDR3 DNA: TGCGCCAGCAGCCCAGACAGGTCGAACACTGAAGCTTTCTTT. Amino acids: CASSPDRSNTEAFF.

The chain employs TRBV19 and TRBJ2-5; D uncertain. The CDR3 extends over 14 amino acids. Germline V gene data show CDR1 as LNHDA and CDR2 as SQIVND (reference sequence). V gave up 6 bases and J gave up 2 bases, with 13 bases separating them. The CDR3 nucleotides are TGTGCCAGTAGAGTCCGCGACTCACAAGAGACCCAGTACTTC. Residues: CASRVRDSQETQYF.

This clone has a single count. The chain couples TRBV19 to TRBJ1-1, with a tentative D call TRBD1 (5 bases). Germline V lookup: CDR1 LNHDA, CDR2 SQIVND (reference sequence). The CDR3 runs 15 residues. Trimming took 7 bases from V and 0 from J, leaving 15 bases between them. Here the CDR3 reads CASIEQGGVNTEAFF. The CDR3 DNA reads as TGTGCCAGTATCGAGCAGGGCGGAGTGAACACTGAAGCTTTCTTT.

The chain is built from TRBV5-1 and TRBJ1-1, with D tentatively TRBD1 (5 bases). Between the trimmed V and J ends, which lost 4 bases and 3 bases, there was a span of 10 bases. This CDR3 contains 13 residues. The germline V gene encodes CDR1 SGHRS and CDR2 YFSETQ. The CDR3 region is CASSQDSYTEAFF. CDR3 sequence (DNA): TGCGCCAGCAGCCAAGACAGTTACACTGAAGCTTTCTTT. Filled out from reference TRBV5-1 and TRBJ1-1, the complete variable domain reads KAGVTQTPRYLIKTRGQQVTLSCSPISGHRSVSWYQQTPGQGLQFLFEYFSETQRNKGNFPGRFSGRQFSNSRSEMNVSTLELGDSALYLCASSQDSYTEAFFGQGTRLTVV.

As DNA, the CDR3 is TGTGCCAGCAGCCGTGGGGGAGGGGACAATCAGCCCCAGCATTTT. Its protein is CASSRGGGDNQPQHF. The chain has TRBV5-4 and TRBJ1-5; D might be TRBD1 (5 bases). The CDR3 loop spans 15 amino acids. Germline V lookup: CDR1 SGHNT, CDR2 YYREEE (reference sequence). Trimming left V 4 bases short and J 3 bases short, with 14 bases between.

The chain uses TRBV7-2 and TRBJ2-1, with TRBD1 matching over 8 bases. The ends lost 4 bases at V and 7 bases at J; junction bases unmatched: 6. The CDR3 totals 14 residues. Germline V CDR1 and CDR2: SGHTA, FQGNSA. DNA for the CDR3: TGTGCCAGCAGCTCCCAGGGGGCGCGGAATGAGCAGTTCTTC. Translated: CASSSQGARNEQFF.

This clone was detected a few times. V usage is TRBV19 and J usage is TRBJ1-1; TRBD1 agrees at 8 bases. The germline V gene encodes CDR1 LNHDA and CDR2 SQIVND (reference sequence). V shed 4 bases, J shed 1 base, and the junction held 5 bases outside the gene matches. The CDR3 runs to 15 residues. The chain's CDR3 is CASSTGQAENTEAFF. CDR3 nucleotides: TGTGCCAGTAGTACGGGACAGGCCGAGAACACTGAAGCTTTCTTT.

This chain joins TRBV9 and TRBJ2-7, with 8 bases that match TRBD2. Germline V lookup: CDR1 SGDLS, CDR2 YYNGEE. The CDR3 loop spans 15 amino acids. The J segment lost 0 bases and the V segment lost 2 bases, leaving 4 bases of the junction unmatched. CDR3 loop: CASSVERGPSYEQYF. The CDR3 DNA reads TGTGCCAGCAGCGTTGAGCGGGGGCCCTCCTACGAGCAGTACTTC.

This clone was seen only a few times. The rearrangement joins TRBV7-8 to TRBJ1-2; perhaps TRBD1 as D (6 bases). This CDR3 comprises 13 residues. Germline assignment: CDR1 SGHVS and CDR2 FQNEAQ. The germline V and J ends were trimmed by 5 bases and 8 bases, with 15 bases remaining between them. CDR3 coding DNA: TGTGCCAGCAGCCCCGGGACATTAGGGGGCTACACCTTC. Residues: CASSPGTLGGYTF.

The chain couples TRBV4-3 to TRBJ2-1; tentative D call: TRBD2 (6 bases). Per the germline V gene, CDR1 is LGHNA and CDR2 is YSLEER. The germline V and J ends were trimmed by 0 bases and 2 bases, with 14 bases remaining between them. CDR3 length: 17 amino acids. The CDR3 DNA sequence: TGCGCCAGCAGCCAAGATCTTGGGACTTCCACCTACAATGAGCAGTTCTTC. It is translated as CASSQDLGTSTYNEQFF.

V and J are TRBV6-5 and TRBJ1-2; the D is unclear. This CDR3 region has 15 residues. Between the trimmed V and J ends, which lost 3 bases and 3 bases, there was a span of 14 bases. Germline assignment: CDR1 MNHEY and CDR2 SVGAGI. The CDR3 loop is CASSYGGPHDYGYTF. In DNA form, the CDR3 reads TGTGCCAGCAGTTATGGAGGGCCGCATGACTATGGCTACACCTTC.

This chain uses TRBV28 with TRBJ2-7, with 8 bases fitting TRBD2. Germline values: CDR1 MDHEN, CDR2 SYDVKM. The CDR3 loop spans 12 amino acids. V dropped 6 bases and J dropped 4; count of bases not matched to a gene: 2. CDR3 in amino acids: CASSGGVYEQYF. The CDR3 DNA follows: TGTGCCAGCAGCGGGGGGGTTTACGAGCAGTACTTC.

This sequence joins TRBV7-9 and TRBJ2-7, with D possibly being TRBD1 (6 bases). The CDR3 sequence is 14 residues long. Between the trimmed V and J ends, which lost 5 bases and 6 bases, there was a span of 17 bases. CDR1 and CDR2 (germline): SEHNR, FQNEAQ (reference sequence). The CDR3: CASSPDIKQGEQYF. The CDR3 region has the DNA TGTGCCAGCAGCCCCGACATCAAACAGGGCGAGCAGTACTTC.

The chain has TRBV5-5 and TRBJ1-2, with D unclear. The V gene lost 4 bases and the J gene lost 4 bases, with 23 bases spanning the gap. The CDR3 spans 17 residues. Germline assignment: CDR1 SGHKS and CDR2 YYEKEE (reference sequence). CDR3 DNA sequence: TGTGCCAGCAGCCCGGTCGGGGAAGTGAAGTATTCCTATGGCTACACCTTC. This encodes CASSPVGEVKYSYGYTF.

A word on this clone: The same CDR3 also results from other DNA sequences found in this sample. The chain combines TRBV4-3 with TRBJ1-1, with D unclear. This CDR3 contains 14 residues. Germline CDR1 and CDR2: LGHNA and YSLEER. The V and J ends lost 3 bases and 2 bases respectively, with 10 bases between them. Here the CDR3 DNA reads TGCGCCAGCAGCCAGGACGGGAGAAACACTGAAGCTTTCTTT. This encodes CASSQDGRNTEAFF.

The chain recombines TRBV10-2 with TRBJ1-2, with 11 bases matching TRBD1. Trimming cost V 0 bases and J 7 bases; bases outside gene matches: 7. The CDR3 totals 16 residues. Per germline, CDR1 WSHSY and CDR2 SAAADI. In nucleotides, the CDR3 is TGCGCCAGCAGTGAGTCACGGACAGGGGGCAACCGTGGCTACACCTTC. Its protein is CASSESRTGGNRGYTF.

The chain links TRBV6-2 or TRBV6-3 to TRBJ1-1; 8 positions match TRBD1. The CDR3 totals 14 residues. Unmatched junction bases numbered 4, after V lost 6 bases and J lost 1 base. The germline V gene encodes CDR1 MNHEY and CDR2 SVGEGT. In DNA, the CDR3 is TGTGCCAGCAGCCAGGACAGGGCGAACACTGAAGCTTTCTTT. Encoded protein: CASSQDRANTEAFF.

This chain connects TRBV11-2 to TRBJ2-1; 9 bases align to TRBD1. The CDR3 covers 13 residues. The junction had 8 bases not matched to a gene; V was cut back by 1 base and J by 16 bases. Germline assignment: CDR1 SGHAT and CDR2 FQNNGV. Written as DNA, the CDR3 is TGTGCCAGCAGCTTAGCAGTCTGGGACAGGGTCTTCTTC. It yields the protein CASSLAVWDRVFF.

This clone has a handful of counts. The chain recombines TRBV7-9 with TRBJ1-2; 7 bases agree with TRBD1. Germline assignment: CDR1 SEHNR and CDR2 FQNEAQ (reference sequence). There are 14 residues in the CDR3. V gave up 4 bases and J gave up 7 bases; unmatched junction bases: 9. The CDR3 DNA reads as TGTGCCAGCAGCTCTAGACAGGGACCGCGTGGCTACACCTTC. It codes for CASSSRQGPRGYTF.

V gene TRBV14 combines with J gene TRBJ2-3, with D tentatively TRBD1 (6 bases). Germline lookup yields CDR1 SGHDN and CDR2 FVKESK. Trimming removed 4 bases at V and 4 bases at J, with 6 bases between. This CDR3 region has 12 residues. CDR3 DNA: TGTGCCAGCAGCCGACAGGCAGATACGCAGTATTTT. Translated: CASSRQADTQYF.

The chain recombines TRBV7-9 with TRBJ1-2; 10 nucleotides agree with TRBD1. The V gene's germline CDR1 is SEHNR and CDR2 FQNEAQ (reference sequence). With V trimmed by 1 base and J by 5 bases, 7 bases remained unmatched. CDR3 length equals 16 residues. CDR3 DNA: TGTGCCAGCAGCTTAGAGGCGCCGGGACAGGGGTATGGCTACACCTTC. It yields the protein CASSLEAPGQGYGYTF.

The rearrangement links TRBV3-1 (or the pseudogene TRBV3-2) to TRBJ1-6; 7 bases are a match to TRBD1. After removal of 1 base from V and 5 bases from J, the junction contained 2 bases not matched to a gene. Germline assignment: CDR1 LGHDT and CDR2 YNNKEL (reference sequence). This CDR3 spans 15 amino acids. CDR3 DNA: TGTGCCAGCAGCCAAGGGACAGGACATAATTCACCCCTCCACTTT. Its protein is CASSQGTGHNSPLHF.

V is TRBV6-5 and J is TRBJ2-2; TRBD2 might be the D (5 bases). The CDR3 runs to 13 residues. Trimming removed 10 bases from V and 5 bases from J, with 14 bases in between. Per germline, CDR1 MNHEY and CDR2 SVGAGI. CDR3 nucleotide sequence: TGTGCCACTCGACCTGGGAGAACCGGGGAGCTGTTTTTT. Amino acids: CATRPGRTGELFF.

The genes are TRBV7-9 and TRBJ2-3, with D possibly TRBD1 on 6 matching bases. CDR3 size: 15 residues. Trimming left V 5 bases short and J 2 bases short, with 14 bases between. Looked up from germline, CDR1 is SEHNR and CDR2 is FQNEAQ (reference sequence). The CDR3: CASSRLGQNTDTQYF. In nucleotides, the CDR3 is TGTGCCAGCAGCCGTCTAGGACAGAACACAGATACGCAGTATTTT.

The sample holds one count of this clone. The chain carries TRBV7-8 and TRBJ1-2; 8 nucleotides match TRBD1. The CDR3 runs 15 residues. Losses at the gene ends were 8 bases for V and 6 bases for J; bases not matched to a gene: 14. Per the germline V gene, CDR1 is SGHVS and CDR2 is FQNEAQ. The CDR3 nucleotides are TGTGCCAGCCGCGGGCGGGGCAGGGGGCGGGATGGCTACACCTTC. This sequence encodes CASRGRGRGRDGYTF.

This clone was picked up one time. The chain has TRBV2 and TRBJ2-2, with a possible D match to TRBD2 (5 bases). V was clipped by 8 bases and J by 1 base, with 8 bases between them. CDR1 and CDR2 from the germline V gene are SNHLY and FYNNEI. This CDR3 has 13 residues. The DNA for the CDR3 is TGTGCCAGCTCTGCGGGGAACACCGGGGAGCTGTTTTTT. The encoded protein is CASSAGNTGELFF.